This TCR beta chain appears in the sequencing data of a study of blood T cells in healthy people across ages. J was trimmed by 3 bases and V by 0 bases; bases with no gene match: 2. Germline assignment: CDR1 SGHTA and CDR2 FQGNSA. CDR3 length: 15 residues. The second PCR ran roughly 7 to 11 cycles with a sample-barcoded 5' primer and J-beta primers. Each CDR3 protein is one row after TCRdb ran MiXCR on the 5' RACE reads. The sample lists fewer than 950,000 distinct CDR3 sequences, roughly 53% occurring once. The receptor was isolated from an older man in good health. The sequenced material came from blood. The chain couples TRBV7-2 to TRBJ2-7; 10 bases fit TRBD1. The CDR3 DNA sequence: TGTGCCAGCAGCTTAGCGGGACAGGGGAACTACGAGCAGTACTTC. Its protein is CASSLAGQGNYEQYF.